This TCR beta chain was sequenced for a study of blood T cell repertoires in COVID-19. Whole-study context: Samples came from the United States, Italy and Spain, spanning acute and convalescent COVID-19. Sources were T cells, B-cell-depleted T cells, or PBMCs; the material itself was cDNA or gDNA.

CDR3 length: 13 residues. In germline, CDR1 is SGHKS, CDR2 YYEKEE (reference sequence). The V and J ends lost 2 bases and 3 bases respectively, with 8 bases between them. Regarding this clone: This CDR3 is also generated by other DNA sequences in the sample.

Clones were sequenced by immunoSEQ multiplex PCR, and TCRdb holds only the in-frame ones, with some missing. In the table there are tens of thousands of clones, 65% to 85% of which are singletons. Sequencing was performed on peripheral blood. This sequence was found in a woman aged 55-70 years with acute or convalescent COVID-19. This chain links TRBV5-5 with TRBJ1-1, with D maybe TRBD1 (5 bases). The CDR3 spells CASSLGVDTEAFF. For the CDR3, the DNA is TGTGCCAGCAGCTTAGGGGTGGACACTGAAGCTTTCTTT.